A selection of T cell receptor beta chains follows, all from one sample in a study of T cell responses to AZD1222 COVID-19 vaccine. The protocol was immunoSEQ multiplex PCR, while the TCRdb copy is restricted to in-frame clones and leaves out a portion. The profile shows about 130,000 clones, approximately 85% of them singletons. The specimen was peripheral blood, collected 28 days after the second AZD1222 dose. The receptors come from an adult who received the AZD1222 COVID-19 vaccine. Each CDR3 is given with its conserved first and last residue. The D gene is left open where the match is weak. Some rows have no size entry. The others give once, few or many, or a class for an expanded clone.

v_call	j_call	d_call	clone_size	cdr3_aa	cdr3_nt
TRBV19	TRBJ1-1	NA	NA	CASSIEPGGSTEAFF	TGTGCCAGTAGTATAGAGCCGGGGGGGAGCACTGAAGCTTTCTTT
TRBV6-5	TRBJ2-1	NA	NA	CASSRPGKEQFF	TGTGCCAGCAGTAGACCAGGGAAAGAGCAGTTCTTC
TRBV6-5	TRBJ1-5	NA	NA	CASSYDRSNQPQHF	TGTGCCAGCAGTTACGACAGGAGCAATCAGCCCCAGCATTTT
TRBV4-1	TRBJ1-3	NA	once	CASSQEDSSSGNTIYF	TGCGCCAGCAGCCAAGAAGACAGCAGCTCTGGAAACACCATATATTTT
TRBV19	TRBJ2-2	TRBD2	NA	CASRGRGGPGELFF	TGTGCCAGTAGAGGACGGGGGGGCCCCGGGGAGCTGTTTTTT
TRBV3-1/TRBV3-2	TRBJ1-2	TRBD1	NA	CASSHNDRGRAGYTF	TGTGCCAGCAGCCACAATGACAGGGGGCGCGCTGGCTACACCTTC
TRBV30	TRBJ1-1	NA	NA	CAWSHTQMNTEAFF	TGTGCCTGGAGCCACACTCAGATGAACACTGAAGCTTTCTTT
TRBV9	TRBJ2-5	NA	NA	CASSVAPLSGETQYF	TGTGCCAGCAGCGTAGCCCCCCTATCGGGAGAGACCCAGTACTTC
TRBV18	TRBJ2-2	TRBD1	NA	CASSRLLGQGENTGELFF	TGTGCCAGCTCACGCCTCCTCGGACAGGGTGAGAACACCGGGGAGCTGTTTTTT
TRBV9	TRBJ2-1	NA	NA	CASSVQSGINYNEQFF	TGTGCCAGCAGCGTACAATCAGGAATCAACTACAATGAGCAGTTCTTC
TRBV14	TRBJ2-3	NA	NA	CASSQSHGDTQYF	TGTGCCAGCAGCCAATCACATGGGGATACGCAGTATTTT
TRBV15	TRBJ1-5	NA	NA	CATSRDTNQPQHF	TGTGCCACCAGCAGAGATACGAATCAGCCCCAGCATTTT
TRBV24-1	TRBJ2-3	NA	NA	CATSDRRISTDTQYF	TGTGCCACCAGTGACCGCAGGATTAGCACAGATACGCAGTATTTT
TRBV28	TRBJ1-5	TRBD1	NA	CASSPRGNYQPQHF	TGTGCCAGCAGCCCCAGGGGGAACTATCAGCCCCAGCATTTT
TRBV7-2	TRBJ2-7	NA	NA	CASSLALGYVSYEQYF	TGTGCCAGCAGCTTAGCACTGGGGTACGTATCCTACGAGCAGTACTTC
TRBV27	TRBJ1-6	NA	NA	CASSPDRDTDNSPLHF	TGTGCCAGCAGTCCAGACCGGGACACCGATAATTCACCCCTCCACTTT
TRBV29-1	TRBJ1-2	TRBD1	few	CSAVQGAYGYTF	TGCAGCGCTGTGCAGGGGGCGTATGGCTACACCTTC
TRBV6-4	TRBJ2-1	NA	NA	CASSDSQGGSHNEQFF	TGTGCCAGCAGTGACTCCCAGGGGGGGTCTCACAATGAGCAGTTCTTC
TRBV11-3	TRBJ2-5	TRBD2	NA	CASSWTSLETQYF	TGTGCCAGCAGCTGGACTAGCCTTGAGACCCAGTACTTC
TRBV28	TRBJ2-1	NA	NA	CASSPFNEQFF	TGTGCCAGCAGTCCTTTTAATGAGCAGTTCTTC
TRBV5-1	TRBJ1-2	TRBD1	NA	CASSSTGTGGDGYTF	TGCGCCAGCAGCTCAACCGGGACAGGGGGTGATGGCTACACCTTC
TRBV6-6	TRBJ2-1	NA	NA	CASSYGDNFNEQFF	TGTGCCAGCAGTTACGGGGACAACTTCAATGAGCAGTTCTTC
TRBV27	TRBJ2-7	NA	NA	CASSLGLSYEQYF	TGTGCCAGCAGTCTCGGACTTTCCTACGAGCAGTACTTC
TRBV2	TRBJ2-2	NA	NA	CASSEALPGQLTGELFF	TGTGCCAGCAGTGAAGCGCTTCCGGGGCAGCTCACCGGGGAGCTGTTTTTT
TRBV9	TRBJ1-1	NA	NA	CASSDGTLNTEAFF	TGTGCCAGCAGCGACGGGACATTGAACACTGAAGCTTTCTTT
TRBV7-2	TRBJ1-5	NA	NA	CASSRTFNQPQHF	TGTGCCAGCAGTCGGACATTTAATCAGCCCCAGCATTTT
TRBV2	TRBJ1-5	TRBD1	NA	CASSAGGAGNQPQHF	TGTGCCAGCAGTGCAGGGGGCGCGGGGAATCAGCCCCAGCATTTT
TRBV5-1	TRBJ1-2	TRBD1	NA	CASSVGQEPGYTF	TGCGCCAGCAGCGTGGGACAGGAACCAGGCTACACCTTC
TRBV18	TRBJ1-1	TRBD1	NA	CASSQGQAAEAFF	TGTGCCAGCTCACAAGGACAGGCCGCTGAAGCTTTCTTT
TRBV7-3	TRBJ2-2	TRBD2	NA	CASSSQGLAETGELFF	TGTGCCAGCAGCTCGCAGGGACTAGCGGAGACCGGGGAGCTGTTTTTT
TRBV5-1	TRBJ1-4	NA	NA	CASSPELVPGTNEKLFF	TGCGCCAGCAGCCCGGAGTTGGTCCCTGGGACTAATGAAAAACTGTTTTTT
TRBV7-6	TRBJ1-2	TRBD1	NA	CASSLMSGTGGFNYGYTF	TGTGCCAGCAGCTTAATGTCCGGGACAGGGGGCTTCAACTATGGCTACACCTTC
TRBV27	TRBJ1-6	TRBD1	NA	CASSLRPDRRVWGYNSPLHF	TGTGCCAGCAGTTTACGCCCGGACAGGAGGGTGTGGGGCTATAATTCACCCCTCCACTTT